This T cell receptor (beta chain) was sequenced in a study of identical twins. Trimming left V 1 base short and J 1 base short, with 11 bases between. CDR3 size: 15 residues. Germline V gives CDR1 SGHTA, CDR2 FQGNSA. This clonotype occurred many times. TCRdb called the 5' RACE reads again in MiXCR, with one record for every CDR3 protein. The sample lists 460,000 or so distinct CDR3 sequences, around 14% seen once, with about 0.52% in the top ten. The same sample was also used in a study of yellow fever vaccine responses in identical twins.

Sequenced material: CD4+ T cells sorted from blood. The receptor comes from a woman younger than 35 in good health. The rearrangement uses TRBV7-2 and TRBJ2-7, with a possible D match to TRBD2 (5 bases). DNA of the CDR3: TGTGCCAGCAGCTTAGACGGAAGAGGGTCCTACGAGCAGTACTTC. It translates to CASSLDGRGSYEQYF. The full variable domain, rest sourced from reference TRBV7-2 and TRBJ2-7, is GAGVSQSPSNKVTEKGKDVELRCDPISGHTALYWYRQSLGQGLEFLIYFQGNSAPDKSGLPSDRFSAERTGGSVSTLTIQRTQQEDSAVYLCASSLDGRGSYEQYFGPGTRLTVT.